This T cell receptor (beta chain) was obtained from a study of T cells in Graves' hyperthyroidism and ophthalmopathy. From RNA transcripts, TCR beta CDR3 regions were amplified. Using the HTBI primer set, a first-round RT-PCR was run on the TCR CDR3. MiXCR was run by TCRdb on the multiplex PCR reads, yielding one entry per CDR3 protein. The data contain about 210,000 distinct CDR3 sequences, 15% to 20% of them singletons. Germline V lookup: CDR1 SGHDT, CDR2 YYEEEE. Deletions cut 1 base from V and 7 bases from J, with 8 bases between. CDR3 length: 12 amino acids. The sample taken for sequencing was blood. The origin of this receptor is a man aged 45-65 years with Graves' hyperthyroidism. This chain uses TRBV5-6 with TRBJ1-1; D gene unclear. DNA of the CDR3: TGTGCCAGCAGCTTGTACGGCAATGAAGCTTTCTTT. Protein product: CASSLYGNEAFF.